These 14 T cell receptor beta chains were sequenced from one sample in a study of cytomegalovirus exposure and HLA in healthy donors. In the PCR, 60 Vbeta and 13 Jbeta primers were used. This table comes from immunoSEQ multiplex PCR, and its TCRdb copy is limited to in-frame clones, with some not included. The sample lists 200,000 to 250,000 clones, around 84% seen once, with 0.2% to 0.25% in the top ten. The sequenced sample consisted of PBMCs. The receptors were gathered from a girl between 2 and 10 years old in good health and CMV-seronegative.

The chain carries TRBV7-8 and TRBJ1-1, with a weak D call TRBD1 (5 bases). Germline CDR1 SGHVS, CDR2 FQNEAQ. Trimming removed 5 bases at V and 7 bases at J, with 17 bases between. The CDR3 totals 14 residues. The CDR3 loop is CASSAARGGVEAFF. In nucleotides, the CDR3 is TGTGCCAGCAGCGCCGCGCGGGGAGGGGTTGAAGCTTTCTTT. The entire variable domain, with the rest obtained from reference TRBV7-8 and TRBJ1-1, is as follows: GAGVSQSPRYKVAKRGQDVALRCDPISGHVSLFWYQQALGQGPEFLTYFQNEAQLDKSGLPSDRFFAERPEGSVSTLKIQRTQQEDSAVYLCASSAARGGVEAFFGQGTRLTVV.

The chain employs TRBV30 and TRBJ2-5; possible D gene TRBD2, 6 bases. The assigned J gene may be wrong: the sequence end matches TRBJ2-7 better. Germline V gene data show CDR1 as GTSNPN and CDR2 as SVGIG (reference sequence). This CDR3 is 13 amino acids long. The CDR3 loop is CAWGGFPFHEQYF. The CDR3 bases are TGTGCCTGGGGAGGGTTCCCATTCCACGAGCAGTACTTC.

DNA for the CDR3: TGTGCCATCAGCCCAGATTTCAATCAGCCCCAGCATTTT. Residues: CAISPDFNQPQHF. The rearrangement uses TRBV10-3 and TRBJ1-5, with D uncertain. Germline V CDR1 and CDR2: ENHRY, SYGVKD. The CDR3 has 13 amino acids. V was cut by 6 bases and J by 3 bases, with 9 bases left in between.

This clone was observed a handful of times. J is TRBJ1-5 and V is TRBV9, with D maybe TRBD1 (6 bases). The germline gives CDR1 SGDLS, CDR2 YYNGEE. Trimming took off 4 bases at V and 5 bases at J, with 19 bases between the two ends. This CDR3 comprises 16 residues. This CDR3 is CASSPGTIMPHQPQHF. CDR3 sequence (DNA): TGTGCCAGCAGCCCCGGGACAATTATGCCCCATCAGCCCCAGCATTTT.

This chain links TRBV9 with TRBJ2-1, with TRBD2 matching over 7 bases. This CDR3 is 15 amino acids long. Germline CDR1 is SGDLS and CDR2 is YYNGEE. The trim removed 0 bases at V and 2 bases at J, leaving 2 bases unmatched. The CDR3 region has the DNA TGTGCCAGCAGCGTAGCCAGCGGGACCTACAATGAGCAGTTCTTC. It is translated as CASSVASGTYNEQFF.

The chain has TRBV2 and TRBJ1-3, with D unclear. The V gene's germline CDR1 is SNHLY and CDR2 FYNNEI. The V end lost 1 base, the J end lost 0 bases, and 10 bases lay between the germline ends. The CDR3 has 16 residues. CDR3 residues: CASSEGAPFSGNTIYF. The CDR3 DNA reads TGTGCCAGCAGTGAAGGAGCACCCTTCTCTGGAAACACCATATATTTT. Combining the CDR3 with reference TRBV2 and TRBJ1-3 gives the whole variable domain EPEVTQTPSHQVTQMGQEVILRCVPISNHLYFYWYRQILGQKVEFLVSFYNNEISEKSEIFDDQFSVERPDGSNFTLKIRSTKLEDSAMYFCASSEGAPFSGNTIYFGEGSWLTVV.

The rearrangement joins TRBV27 to TRBJ1-2; D not resolved. Trimming took 6 bases from V and 4 from J, leaving 21 bases between them. Per germline, CDR1 MNHEY and CDR2 SMNVEV (reference sequence). There are 16 residues in the CDR3. The DNA of the CDR3 is TGTGCCAGCAGCCCGGAAAGGGCCCGGGGTCGCTATGGCTACACCTTC. Its translation is CASSPERARGRYGYTF.

This chain joins TRBV6-1 and TRBJ1-3, with no clear D. Trimming shortened V by 3 bases and J by 2 bases, and 8 bases separated the two germline ends. This CDR3 spans 14 amino acids. Germline loops: CDR1 MNHNS, CDR2 SASEGT. In nucleotides, the CDR3 is TGTGCCAGCAGTGACTACTCCGCTGGAAACACCATATATTTT. Its translation: CASSDYSAGNTIYF.

The chain combines TRBV5-5 with TRBJ1-2, with 7 bases matching TRBD1. Germline V gene sequence: CDR1 SGHKS, CDR2 YYEKEE (reference sequence). V lost 0 bases and J lost 8; bases outside the gene matches: 7. The CDR3 runs 14 residues. Here the CDR3 reads CASSLEPTGLGYTF. The CDR3 region has the DNA TGTGCCAGCAGCTTGGAGCCGACAGGGCTCGGCTACACCTTC.

The V and J genes are TRBV5-6 and TRBJ1-1, with 7 bases fitting TRBD1. The CDR3 is 18 residues long. Germline CDR1 is SGHDT and CDR2 is YYEEEE. The J segment lost 5 bases and the V segment lost 0 bases, leaving 16 bases of the junction unmatched. The CDR3 sequence is CASSLDLTGSRGGTEAFF. The CDR3 nucleotides read TGTGCCAGCAGCTTGGACCTGACAGGGAGCCGCGGTGGGACTGAAGCTTTCTTT.

The rearrangement joins TRBV4-1 to TRBJ2-7; TRBD1 is a possible D gene (7 bases). V was clipped by 3 bases and J by 3 bases, with 15 bases between them. CDR3 length: 15 amino acids. The germline CDR1 and CDR2 sequences are MGHRA and YSYEKL. As DNA, the CDR3 is TGCGCCAGCAGCCAGGCGACAGGGAGGAACTACGAGCAGTACTTC. Encoded protein: CASSQATGRNYEQYF.

The J gene is TRBJ2-1, the V gene TRBV6-6, with a weak D call TRBD1 (8 bases). This CDR3 region has 13 residues. Trimming removed 8 bases from V and 10 bases from J, with 18 bases in between. CDR1 is MNHNY, CDR2 SVGAGI, per germline (reference sequence). The CDR3 nucleotides are TGTGCCAGCGGCCAACAGGGGGAGGGGGAGCAGTTCTTC. Protein product: CASGQQGEGEQFF.

J is TRBJ2-3 and V is TRBV7-3; D is perhaps TRBD1 (6 bases). There are 15 residues in the CDR3. The V gene lost 2 bases and the J gene lost 0 bases, with 9 bases spanning the gap. CDR1 is SGHTA and CDR2 is FQGTGA in the germline V gene. The chain's CDR3 is CASSLQGKSTDTQYF. The CDR3 coding sequence is TGTGCCAGCAGCTTACAGGGGAAGAGCACAGATACGCAGTATTTT.

The chain recombines TRBV6-5 with TRBJ1-1; D may be TRBD1 (6 bases). CDR1 is MNHEY, CDR2 SVGAGI, per germline. This CDR3 spans 14 amino acids. V gave up 5 bases and J gave up 1 base, with 11 bases separating them. The CDR3 DNA follows: TGTGCCAGCAGTGCCCCACAGGGGAACACTGAAGCTTTCTTT. This encodes CASSAPQGNTEAFF.